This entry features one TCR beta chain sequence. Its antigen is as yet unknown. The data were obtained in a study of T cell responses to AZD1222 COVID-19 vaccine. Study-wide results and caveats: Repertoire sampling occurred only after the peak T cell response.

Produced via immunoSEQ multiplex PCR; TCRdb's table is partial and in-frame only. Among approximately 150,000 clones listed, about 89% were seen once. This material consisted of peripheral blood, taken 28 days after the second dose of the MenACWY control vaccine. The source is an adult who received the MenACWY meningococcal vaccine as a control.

CDR3 loop: CAISEGQGGTGELFF. CDR3 DNA: TGTGCCATCAGCGAGGGACAGGGGGGCACCGGGGAGCTGTTTTTT. The genes are TRBV10-3 and TRBJ2-2, with 11 bases fitting TRBD1. CDR1 and CDR2 from the germline V gene are ENHRY and SYGVKD. The CDR3 loop spans 15 amino acids. The J segment lost 4 bases and the V segment lost 6 bases, leaving 4 bases of the junction unmatched.